This is a list of T cell receptor beta chains from one sample in a study of neurological immune-mediated disorders. TCRdb independently ran MiXCR on the 5' RACE reads; one entry per CDR3 protein. Found here are 40,000 to 45,000 distinct CDR3 sequences, about 6.3% of them singletons; the top ten hold 0.55% to 0.65%. The material sequenced was CD4+ T cells from blood. Receptors were obtained from a woman aged 40 to 50 in good health. The CDR3 runs from the conserved cysteine through the conserved F or W. D genes are given only for firm matches. Size tells how often a clone was seen (once, few, many) or the class of an expanded clone, and some rows leave it out.

j_gene	d_gene	abundance	v_gene	CDR3aa	CDR3nt
TRBJ2-1	-	many	TRBV7-9	CASSSSLSTSSYNEQFF	TGTGCCAGCAGCTCATCCCTATCGACTAGCTCCTACAATGAGCAGTTCTTC
TRBJ2-7	-	many	TRBV20-1	CSVDGRGTEQYF	TGCAGTGTGGATGGGAGGGGGACCGAGCAGTACTTC
TRBJ2-3	TRBD2	many	TRBV3-1	CASSHLIAGVQYF	TGTGCCAGCAGCCACTTAATAGCGGGAGTGCAGTATTTT
TRBJ2-2	TRBD2	many	TRBV20-1	CSAQPLADTGELFF	TGCAGTGCTCAGCCTCTAGCGGACACCGGGGAGCTGTTTTTT
TRBJ2-1	-	many	TRBV20-1	CSARDSSRAQSVNEQFF	TGCAGTGCTAGAGATTCATCGCGGGCCCAGAGCGTCAATGAGCAGTTCTTC
TRBJ1-2	-	many	TRBV5-1	CASSLAGASYGYTF	TGCGCCAGCAGCTTGGCCGGAGCTTCCTATGGCTACACCTTC
TRBJ1-5	TRBD1	many	TRBV29-1	CSVRDRGNQPQHF	TGCAGCGTTCGTGACAGGGGAAATCAGCCCCAGCATTTT
TRBJ1-5	-	many	TRBV20-1	CSAGMGSNQPQHF	TGCAGTGCCGGAATGGGAAGCAATCAGCCCCAGCATTTT
TRBJ1-2	-	many	TRBV14	CASSHLGGARSGYTF	TGTGCCAGCAGCCATTTAGGGGGGGCGAGAAGTGGCTACACCTTC
TRBJ2-3	TRBD2	many	TRBV20-1	CSAPGQGTSGSTDTQYF	TGCAGTGCCCCAGGACAGGGGACTAGCGGGAGCACAGATACGCAGTATTTT
TRBJ1-5	-	many	TRBV6-2/TRBV6-3	CASSYARHQPQHF	TGTGCCAGCAGTTACGCACGTCATCAGCCCCAGCATTTT
TRBJ1-3	-	many	TRBV28	CASGGTWNTIYF	TGTGCCAGCGGTGGGACGTGGAACACCATATATTTT
TRBJ2-4	TRBD2	many	TRBV7-9	CASSRGLAGPLAKNIQYF	TGTGCCAGCAGCCGGGGACTAGCGGGGCCGCTAGCCAAAAACATTCAGTACTTC
TRBJ2-1	TRBD2	many	TRBV5-1	CASSRQGGGLAGSNEQFF	TGCGCCAGCAGCCGGCAGGGGGGCGGACTAGCGGGCTCCAATGAGCAGTTCTTC
TRBJ2-1	TRBD2	many	TRBV5-1	CASSLVASGSYEQFF	TGCGCCAGCAGCTTGGTGGCTAGCGGGAGCTATGAGCAGTTCTTC
TRBJ2-7	-	many	TRBV3-1	CASSPGADISEQYF	TGTGCCAGCAGCCCTGGGGCCGATATCTCCGAGCAGTACTTC
TRBJ1-6	TRBD1	many	TRBV20-1	CSAPRGTTYNSPLHF	TGCAGTGCCCCCAGGGGGACCACCTATAATTCACCCCTCCACTTT
TRBJ2-5	-	many	TRBV7-3	CASSLIGGETQYF	TGTGCCAGCAGCTTAATTGGGGGGGAGACCCAGTACTTC
TRBJ2-7	-	many	TRBV3-1	CASGPTTYEQYF	TGTGCCAGCGGTCCGACGACCTACGAGCAGTACTTC
TRBJ1-1	-	many	TRBV14	CASSQFLGGTEAFF	TGTGCCAGCAGCCAATTCCTGGGAGGAACTGAAGCTTTCTTT
TRBJ2-1	-	many	TRBV7-3	CASRGGAPSSYNEQFF	TGTGCCAGCAGGGGGGGGGCGCCGAGCTCCTACAATGAGCAGTTCTTC
TRBJ2-1	-	many	TRBV7-3	CASSLMAAQNEQFF	TGTGCCAGCAGCTTAATGGCAGCCCAGAATGAGCAGTTCTTC
TRBJ2-7	-	many	TRBV4-2	CASSREPTGGTSYEQYF	TGTGCCAGCAGCCGCGAACCGACGGGCGGGACCTCCTACGAGCAGTACTTC
TRBJ2-1	TRBD2	many	TRBV7-2	CASSAQAGTRNNEQFF	TGTGCCAGCAGCGCTCAGGCCGGGACTAGAAACAATGAGCAGTTCTTC
TRBJ2-2	TRBD2	many	TRBV5-1	CASSQTGTSGNTGELFF	TGCGCCAGCAGCCAAACCGGGACTAGCGGCAATACCGGGGAGCTGTTTTTT
TRBJ1-5	-	many	TRBV6-5	CASGGSNQPQHF	TGTGCCAGCGGAGGGTCGAATCAGCCCCAGCATTTT
TRBJ2-7	TRBD2	-	TRBV4-1	CASSQDPASGRNEQYF	TGCGCCAGCAGCCAAGATCCGGCTAGCGGGAGAAATGAGCAGTACTTC
TRBJ2-7	TRBD1	many	TRBV5-6	CASSQTGRNSYEQYF	TGTGCCAGCAGCCAGACAGGGAGAAATTCCTACGAGCAGTACTTC
TRBJ2-7	TRBD1	many	TRBV5-1	CASSANTDRASYEQYF	TGCGCCAGCAGCGCCAACACCGACAGGGCTAGCTACGAGCAGTACTTC
TRBJ2-7	TRBD1	many	TRBV7-9	CASSLASTGNEQYF	TGTGCCAGCAGCTTAGCGTCGACAGGGAACGAGCAGTACTTC
TRBJ2-3	TRBD1	many	TRBV5-1	CASSSGQTITDTQYF	TGCGCCAGCAGCTCGGGACAGACTATCACAGATACGCAGTATTTT
TRBJ1-1	-	many	TRBV20-1	CSARESSGNTEAFF	TGCAGTGCTAGAGAGTCGAGTGGAAACACTGAAGCTTTCTTT
TRBJ2-7	-	many	TRBV29-1	CSGINRDEQYF	TGCAGCGGCATAAACAGGGACGAGCAGTACTTC
TRBJ2-3	-	many	TRBV29-1	CSVGRRLRTDTQYF	TGCAGCGTTGGCAGGAGGCTGCGAACAGATACGCAGTATTTT
TRBJ1-2	TRBD1	many	TRBV7-9	CASSPPGTGGYGYTF	TGTGCCAGCAGCCCCCCCGGGACAGGGGGCTATGGCTACACCTTC
TRBJ1-4	-	many	TRBV6-2/TRBV6-3	CASSRNRDQKLFF	TGTGCCAGCAGCCGGAACAGGGATCAAAAACTGTTTTTT
TRBJ2-1	TRBD2	many	TRBV7-9	CASSLRAGGPPDEQFF	TGTGCCAGCAGCTTGAGGGCGGGAGGCCCTCCGGATGAGCAGTTCTTC
TRBJ2-2	-	many	TRBV5-1	CASSLAGSVNTGELFF	TGCGCCAGCAGCTTGGCGGGTAGCGTCAACACCGGGGAGCTGTTTTTT
TRBJ1-1	TRBD1	-	TRBV27	CASSFSTGGNTEAFF	TGTGCCAGCAGTTTCTCGACAGGGGGTAACACTGAAGCTTTCTTT
TRBJ2-6	-	many	TRBV29-1	CSVGESSGANVLTF	TGCAGCGTTGGTGAATCCTCTGGGGCCAACGTCCTGACTTTC
TRBJ1-5	-	many	TRBV6-5	CASRGTGVGNQPQHF	TGTGCCAGCCGTGGGACGGGGGTCGGCAATCAGCCCCAGCATTTT
TRBJ2-2	-	many	TRBV10-1	CASSPDWSNTGELFF	TGCGCCAGCAGCCCCGACTGGTCGAACACCGGGGAGCTGTTTTTT
TRBJ2-3	-	many	TRBV7-8	CASSLNRVSTDTQYF	TGTGCCAGCAGCTTAAATAGGGTTAGCACAGATACGCAGTATTTT
TRBJ2-7	TRBD2	many	TRBV10-3	CAISRTSGTYEQYF	TGTGCCATCAGTAGGACTAGCGGGACCTACGAGCAGTACTTC
TRBJ2-5	-	many	TRBV2	CASSEQGQETQYF	TGTGCCAGCAGTGAACAGGGGCAAGAGACCCAGTACTTC
TRBJ2-1	-	many	TRBV3-1	CASSQGVTIYNEQFF	TGTGCCAGCAGCCAAGGGGTGACTATCTACAATGAGCAGTTCTTC
TRBJ2-7	-	many	TRBV27	CASSRSLGPYEQYF	TGTGCCAGCAGTCGATCACTAGGCCCCTACGAGCAGTACTTC
TRBJ2-2	-	many	TRBV27	CASSPPDFLLTGELFF	TGTGCCAGCAGCCCCCCGGACTTTCTACTCACCGGGGAGCTGTTTTTT